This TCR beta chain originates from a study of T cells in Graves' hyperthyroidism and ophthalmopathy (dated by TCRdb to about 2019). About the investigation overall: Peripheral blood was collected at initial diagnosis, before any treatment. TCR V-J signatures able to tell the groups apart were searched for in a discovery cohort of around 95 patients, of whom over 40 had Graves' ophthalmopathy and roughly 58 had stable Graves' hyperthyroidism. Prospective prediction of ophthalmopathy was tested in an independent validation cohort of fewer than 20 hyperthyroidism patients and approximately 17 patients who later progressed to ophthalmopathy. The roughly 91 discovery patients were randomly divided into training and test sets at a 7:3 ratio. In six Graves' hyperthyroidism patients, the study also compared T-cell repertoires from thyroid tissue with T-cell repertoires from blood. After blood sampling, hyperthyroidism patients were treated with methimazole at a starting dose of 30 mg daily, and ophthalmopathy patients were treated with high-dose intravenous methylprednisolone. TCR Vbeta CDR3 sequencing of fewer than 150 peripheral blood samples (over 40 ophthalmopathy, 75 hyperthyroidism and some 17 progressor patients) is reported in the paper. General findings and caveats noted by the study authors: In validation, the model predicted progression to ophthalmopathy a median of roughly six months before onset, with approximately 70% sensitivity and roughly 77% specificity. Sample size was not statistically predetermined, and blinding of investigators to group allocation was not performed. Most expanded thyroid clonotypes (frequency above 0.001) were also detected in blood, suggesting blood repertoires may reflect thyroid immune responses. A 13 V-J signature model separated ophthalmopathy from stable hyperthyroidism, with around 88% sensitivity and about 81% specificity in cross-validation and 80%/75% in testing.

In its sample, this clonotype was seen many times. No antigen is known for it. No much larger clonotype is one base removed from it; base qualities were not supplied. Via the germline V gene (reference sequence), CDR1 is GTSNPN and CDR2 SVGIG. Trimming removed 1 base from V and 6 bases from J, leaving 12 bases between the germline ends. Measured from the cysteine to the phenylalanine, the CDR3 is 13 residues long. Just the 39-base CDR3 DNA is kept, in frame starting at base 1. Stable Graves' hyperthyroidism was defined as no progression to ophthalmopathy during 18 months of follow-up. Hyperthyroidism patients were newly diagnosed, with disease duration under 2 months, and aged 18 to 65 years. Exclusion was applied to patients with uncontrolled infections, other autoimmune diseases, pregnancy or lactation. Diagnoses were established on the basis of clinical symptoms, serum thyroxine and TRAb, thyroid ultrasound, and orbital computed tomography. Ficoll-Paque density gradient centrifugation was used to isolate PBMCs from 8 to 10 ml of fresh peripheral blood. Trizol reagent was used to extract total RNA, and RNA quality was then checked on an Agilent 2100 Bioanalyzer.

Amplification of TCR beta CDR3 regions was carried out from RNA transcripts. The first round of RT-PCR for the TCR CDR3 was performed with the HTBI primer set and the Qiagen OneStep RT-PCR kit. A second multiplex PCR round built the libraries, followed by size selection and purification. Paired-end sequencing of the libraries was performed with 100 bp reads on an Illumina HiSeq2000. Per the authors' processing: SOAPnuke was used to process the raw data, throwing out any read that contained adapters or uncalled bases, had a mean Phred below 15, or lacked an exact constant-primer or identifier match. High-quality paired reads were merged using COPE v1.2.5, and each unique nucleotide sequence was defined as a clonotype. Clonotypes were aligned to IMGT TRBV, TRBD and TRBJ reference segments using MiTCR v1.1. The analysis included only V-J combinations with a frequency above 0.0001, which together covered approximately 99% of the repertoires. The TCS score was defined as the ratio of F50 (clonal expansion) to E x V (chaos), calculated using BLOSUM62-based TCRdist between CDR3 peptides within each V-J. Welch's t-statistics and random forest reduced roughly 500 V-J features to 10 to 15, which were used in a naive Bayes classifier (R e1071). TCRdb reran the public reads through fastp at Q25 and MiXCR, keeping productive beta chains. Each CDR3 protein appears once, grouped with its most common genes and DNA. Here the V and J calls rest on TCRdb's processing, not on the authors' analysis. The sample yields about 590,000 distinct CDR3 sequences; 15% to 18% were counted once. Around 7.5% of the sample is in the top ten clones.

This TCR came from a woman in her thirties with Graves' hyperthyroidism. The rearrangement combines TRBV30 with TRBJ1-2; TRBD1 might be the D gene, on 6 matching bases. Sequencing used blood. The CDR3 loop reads CAWSGRQDHGYTF. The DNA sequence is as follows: TGTGCCTGGAGTGGCCGACAGGACCATGGCTACACCTTC.